The source of this TCR beta chain is a study of sequential checkpoint blockade in melanoma. The overall study: Patients were randomized 1:1 to nivolumab-then-ipilimumab or ipilimumab-then-nivolumab first-line.

The junction had 6 bases not matched to a gene; V was cut back by 2 bases and J by 8 bases. The length of the CDR3 is 14 residues. Germline CDR1 reads MGHRA; CDR2 reads YSYEKL. Treatment of the sample: randomized to nivolumab then ipilimumab (arm A) or the reverse (arm B). Sorted cells were live CD3+CD8+, lacking CD19 and CD56, from PBMCs. Assay: immunoSEQ multiplex PCR; the TCRdb copy retains only in-frame clones and omits some. The table lists around 18,000 clones, roughly 66% of them singletons. The TCR comes from a human donor with melanoma. This chain joins TRBV4-1 and TRBJ2-4, with TRBD1 matching 7 bases. The sequenced sample was CD8+ T cells sorted from blood (inferred from file names), obtained from a patient given nivolumab and ipilimumab in sequence. CDR3 in amino acids: CASSQMTGNHIQYF. The CDR3 nucleotides read TGCGCCAGCAGCCAAATGACAGGGAATCACATTCAGTACTTC.